This TCR beta chain was profiled in a study of lymphopenia after photon versus proton radiotherapy. This CDR3 spans 15 amino acids. Germline V gives CDR1 SGHVS, CDR2 FNYEAQ. Trimming at V came to 0 bases and at J to 11 bases, leaving 8 bases not matched to a gene. Profiled with immunoSEQ multiplex PCR; TCRdb holds only in-frame clones, not every one. The sample lists 40,000 to 55,000 clones, around 90% occurring once. This clonotype was sampled from a woman aged 40 to 50 with cholangiocarcinoma. Sequences were derived from peripheral blood, sampled from a patient treated with photon-based radiotherapy. V and J are TRBV7-6 and TRBJ1-1; 11 nucleotides align to TRBD1. The CDR3 nucleotides read TGTGCCAGCAGCTTAGCCTCCGGGACAGGGGGAAGGGCTTTCTTT. This gives the protein CASSLASGTGGRAFF.